This record covers a single TCR beta chain. In Seattle, patients joined the study during active infection and were tracked longitudinally. The data are from a study of blood T cell repertoires in COVID-19. Study-level information: PBMCs, B-cell-depleted T cells, or T cells provided the cDNA or gDNA that made up the material.

Original handling: Estimation of nucleated cell counts relied on the amplification of reference gene primers. Repertoires were generated with immunoSEQ multiplex PCR, while TCRdb's copy carries only in-frame clones and drops some. V and J calls plus clone size are reproduced from that table; the DNA served to infer D and trimming. The sample has 85,000 to 120,000 clones, around 80% seen once. Germline CDR1 is SEHNR and CDR2 is FQNEAQ (reference sequence). After removal of 1 base from V and 5 bases from J, the junction contained 3 bases not matched to a gene. The CDR3 has 14 amino acids. This receptor was obtained from an elderly man with COVID-19, enrolled during active disease. Material: peripheral blood. The V call is TRBV7-9, the J call TRBJ2-5, with 8 bases aligning to TRBD2. DNA for the CDR3: TGTGCCAGCAGCTTAGGCCAGCGGGAGGAGACCCAGTACTTC. It is translated as CASSLGQREETQYF.